The 2 T cell receptor beta chains reported below all come from one sample, sequenced in a study of OX40 agonist ivuxolimab in advanced cancers. Some clones are missing from TCRdb's copy, which holds only in-frame ones; the method was immunoSEQ multiplex PCR. Among around 98,000 clones listed, approximately 90% were seen once. Sequences were derived from CD4+ or CD8+ T cells sorted from blood, sampled in a trial of the OX40 agonist ivuxolimab. The receptors shown here come from an adult with an advanced solid tumor such as melanoma, head and neck, liver or kidney cancer.

The rearrangement joins TRBV4-1 to TRBJ2-5; 7 nucleotides agree with TRBD2. The end of the DNA aligns better with TRBJ2-7, so the J call may be wrong. The germline CDR1 and CDR2 sequences are MGHRA and YSYEKL. This CDR3 has 17 amino acids. In nucleotides, the CDR3 is TGCGCCAGCAGCCAAGAAAGGCGGGGGAGGGCAACCTACGAGCAGTACTTC. Residues: CASSQERRGRATYEQYF.

The V and J genes are TRBV27 and TRBJ1-4; D is unresolved. CDR3 length equals 11 residues. The ends were cut back, 4 bases at V and 10 bases at J, with 7 bases in the middle. Germline CDR1 MNHEY, CDR2 SMNVEV (reference sequence). The CDR3 reads CASSSDGKLFF. The CDR3, as DNA: TGTGCCAGCAGTTCCGACGGAAAACTGTTTTTT. Full variable domain (outside the CDR3, taken from reference TRBV27 and TRBJ1-4): EAQVTQNPRYLITVTGKKLTVTCSQNMNHEYMSWYRQDPGLGLRQIYYSMNVEVTDKGDVPEGYKVSRKEKRNFPLILESPSPNQTSLYFCASSSDGKLFFGSGTQLSVL.